This T cell receptor (beta chain) was observed in a study of neurological immune-mediated disorders. At least ten counts were recorded for this clonotype. Germline values: CDR1 MNHEY, CDR2 SVGAGI. V lost 4 bases and J lost 3; bases outside the gene matches: 3. The CDR3 is 14 amino acids. TCRdb re-analysed the 5' RACE reads in MiXCR, keeping a single row per CDR3 protein. The table lists 50,000 to 70,000 distinct CDR3 sequences, 2.5% of them singletons, with 3% in the top ten. The V gene is TRBV6-5, the J gene TRBJ2-7; TRBD1 matches 10 bases. The receptor comes from a middle-aged man with multiple sclerosis. The source material was PBMCs. The CDR3 here is CASSSTGGIYEQYF. CDR3 nucleotides: TGTGCCAGCAGTTCGACAGGGGGCATCTACGAGCAGTACTTC.